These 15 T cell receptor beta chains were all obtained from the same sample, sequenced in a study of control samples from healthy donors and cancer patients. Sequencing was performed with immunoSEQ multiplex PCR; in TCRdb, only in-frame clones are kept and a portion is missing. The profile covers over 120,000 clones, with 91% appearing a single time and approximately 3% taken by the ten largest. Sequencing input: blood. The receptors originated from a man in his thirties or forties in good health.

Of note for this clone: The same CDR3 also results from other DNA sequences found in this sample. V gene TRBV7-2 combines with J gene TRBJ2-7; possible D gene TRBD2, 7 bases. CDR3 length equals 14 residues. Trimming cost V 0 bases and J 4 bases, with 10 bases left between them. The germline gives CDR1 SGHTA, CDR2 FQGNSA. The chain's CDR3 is CASSLAGGAYEQYF. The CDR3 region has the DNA TGTGCCAGCAGCTTAGCAGGGGGGGCATACGAGCAGTACTTC.

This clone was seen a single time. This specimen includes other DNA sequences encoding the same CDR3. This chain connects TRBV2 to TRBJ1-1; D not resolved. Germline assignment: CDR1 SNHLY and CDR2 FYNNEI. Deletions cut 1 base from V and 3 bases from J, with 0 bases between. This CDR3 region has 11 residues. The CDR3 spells CASSEDTEAFF. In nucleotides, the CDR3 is TGTGCCAGCAGTGAAGACACTGAAGCTTTCTTT.

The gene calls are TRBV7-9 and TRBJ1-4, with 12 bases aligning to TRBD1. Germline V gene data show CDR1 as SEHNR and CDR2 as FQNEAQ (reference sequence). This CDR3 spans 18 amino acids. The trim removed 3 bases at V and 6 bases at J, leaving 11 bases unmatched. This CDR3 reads CASSFPPDGTGGYEKLFF. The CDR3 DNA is TGTGCCAGCAGCTTCCCCCCTGACGGGACAGGGGGCTATGAAAAACTGTTTTTT.

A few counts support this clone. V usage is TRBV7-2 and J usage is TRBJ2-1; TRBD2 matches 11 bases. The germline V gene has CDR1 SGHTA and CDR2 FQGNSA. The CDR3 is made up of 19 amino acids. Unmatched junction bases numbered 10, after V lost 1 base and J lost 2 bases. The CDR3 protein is CASSLVAQVLAGAYNEQFF. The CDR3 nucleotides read TGTGCCAGCAGCTTAGTCGCACAGGTACTAGCGGGGGCCTACAATGAGCAGTTCTTC.

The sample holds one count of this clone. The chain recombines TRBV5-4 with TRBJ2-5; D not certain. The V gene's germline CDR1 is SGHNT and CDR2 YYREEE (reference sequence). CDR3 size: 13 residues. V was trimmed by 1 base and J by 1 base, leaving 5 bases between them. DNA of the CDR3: TGTGCCAGCAGCTTGCAAGGCCAAGAGACCCAGTACTTC. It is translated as CASSLQGQETQYF. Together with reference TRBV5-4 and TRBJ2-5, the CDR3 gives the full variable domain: ETGVTQSPTHLIKTRGQQVTLRCSSQSGHNTVSWYQQALGQGPQFIFQYYREEENGRGNFPPRFSGLQFPNYSSELNVNALELDDSALYLCASSLQGQETQYFGPGTRLLVL.

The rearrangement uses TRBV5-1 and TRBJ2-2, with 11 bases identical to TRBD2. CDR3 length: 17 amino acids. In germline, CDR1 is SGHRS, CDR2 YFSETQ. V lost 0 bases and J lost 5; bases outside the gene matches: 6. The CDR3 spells CASSLVASGGSTGELFF. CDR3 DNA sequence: TGCGCCAGCAGCTTGGTGGCTAGCGGGGGGTCTACCGGGGAGCTGTTTTTT.

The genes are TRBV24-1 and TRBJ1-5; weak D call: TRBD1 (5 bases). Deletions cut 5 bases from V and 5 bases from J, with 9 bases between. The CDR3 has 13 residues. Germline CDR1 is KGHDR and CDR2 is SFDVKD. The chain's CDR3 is CATSAGGDQPQHF. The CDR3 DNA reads TGTGCCACCAGTGCTGGGGGGGATCAGCCCCAGCATTTT.

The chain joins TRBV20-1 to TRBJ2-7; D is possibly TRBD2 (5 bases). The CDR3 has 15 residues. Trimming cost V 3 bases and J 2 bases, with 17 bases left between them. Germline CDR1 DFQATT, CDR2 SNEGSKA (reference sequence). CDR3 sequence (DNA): TGCAGTGCTAGTTTGCTGGCGGGCCTTACCTACGAGCAGTACTTC. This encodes CSASLLAGLTYEQYF.

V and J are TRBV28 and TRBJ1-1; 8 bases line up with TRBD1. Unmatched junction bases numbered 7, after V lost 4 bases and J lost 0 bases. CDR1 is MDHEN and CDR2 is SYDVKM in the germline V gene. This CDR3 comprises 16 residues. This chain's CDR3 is CASSSGRGLMNTEAFF. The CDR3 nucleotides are TGTGCCAGCAGTTCCGGCAGGGGGCTTATGAACACTGAAGCTTTCTTT.

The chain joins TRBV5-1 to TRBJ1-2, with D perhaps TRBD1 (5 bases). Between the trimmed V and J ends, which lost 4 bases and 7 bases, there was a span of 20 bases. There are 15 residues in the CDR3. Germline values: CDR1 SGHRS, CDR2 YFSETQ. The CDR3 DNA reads TGCGCCAGCAGCGTATCCGGGATCCTAAGGGGTGGCTACACCTTC. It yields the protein CASSVSGILRGGYTF.

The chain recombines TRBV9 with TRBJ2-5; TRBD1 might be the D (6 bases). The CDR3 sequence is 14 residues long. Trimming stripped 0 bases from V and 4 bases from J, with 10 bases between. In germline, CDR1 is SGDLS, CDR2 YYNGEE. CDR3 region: CASSVGGRGETQYF. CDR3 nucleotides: TGTGCCAGCAGCGTAGGTGGCAGGGGAGAGACCCAGTACTTC.

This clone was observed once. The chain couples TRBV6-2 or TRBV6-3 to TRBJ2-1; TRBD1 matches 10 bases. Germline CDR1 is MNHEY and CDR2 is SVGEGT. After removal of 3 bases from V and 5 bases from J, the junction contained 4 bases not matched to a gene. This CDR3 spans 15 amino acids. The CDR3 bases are TGTGCCAGCAGTTATTGGGGACAGGGGAACAATGAGCAGTTCTTC. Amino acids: CASSYWGQGNNEQFF.

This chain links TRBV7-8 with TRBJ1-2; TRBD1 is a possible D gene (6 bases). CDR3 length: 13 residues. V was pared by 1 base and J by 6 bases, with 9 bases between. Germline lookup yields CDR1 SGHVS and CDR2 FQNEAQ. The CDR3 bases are TGTGCCAGCAGCTTAGGGGGGGCCGATGGCTACACCTTC. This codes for CASSLGGADGYTF.

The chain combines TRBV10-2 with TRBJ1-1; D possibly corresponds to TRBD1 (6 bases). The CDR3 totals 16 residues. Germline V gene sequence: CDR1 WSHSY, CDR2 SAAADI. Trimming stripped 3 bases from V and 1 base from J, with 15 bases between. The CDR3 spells CASSESGGARNTEAFF. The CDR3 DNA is TGCGCCAGCAGTGAAAGTGGGGGGGCACGGAACACTGAAGCTTTCTTT.

The CDR3 here is CASSWDRANYGYTF. Written as DNA, the CDR3 is TGTGCCAGCAGTTGGGACAGGGCCAACTATGGCTACACCTTC. The chain carries TRBV27 and TRBJ1-2, with 9 bases fitting TRBD1. The ends lost 4 bases at V and 2 bases at J; junction bases unmatched: 2. CDR3 size: 14 residues. Germline V CDR1 and CDR2: MNHEY, SMNVEV (reference sequence).